The 11 T cell receptor beta chains below were found in one sample sequenced in a study of cytomegalovirus exposure and HLA in healthy donors (dated by TCRdb to about 2017). Library preparation used the immunoSEQ multiplex PCR assay. For the multiplex PCR, a mixture combining 60 forward primers for TCR Vbeta segments and 13 reverse primers for TCR Jbeta segments was used. Entries here come from immuneACCESS through TCRdb and include only in-frame sequences with V and J called. Some clones fail to appear in such tables; in the studies checked, an unresolved V gene covers under half of the shortfall, and the cause of the remainder is unknown. The sample records 200,000 or so clones, about 79% of which are singletons. In total, the top ten clones hold about 0.094% of the sample. Material for sequencing was PBMCs. The receptors originated from a boy younger than 10 in good health and CMV-seronegative.

This clone was observed a single time. The chain is built from TRBV6-5 and TRBJ1-1; D gene uncertain. Trimming took 2 bases from V and 3 from J, leaving 13 bases between them. The CDR3 contains 15 residues. Germline V CDR1 and CDR2: MNHEY, SVGAGI. The CDR3 sequence: CASSYRRAGDTEAFF. CDR3 nucleotide sequence: TGTGCCAGCAGTTACAGGCGGGCTGGGGACACTGAAGCTTTCTTT.

V gene TRBV7-2 combines with J gene TRBJ2-1, with a possible D match to TRBD2 (6 bases). The ends were cut back, 5 bases at V and 7 bases at J, with 12 bases in the middle. The CDR3 covers 13 residues. Germline loops: CDR1 SGHTA, CDR2 FQGNSA. The CDR3 region is CASSTRRGNEQFF. CDR3 sequence (DNA): TGTGCCAGCAGCACCAGGCGGGGTAATGAGCAGTTCTTC.

The chain has TRBV7-2 and TRBJ2-1, with TRBD2 identical over 10 bases. This CDR3 is built from 15 residues. Germline CDR1 SGHTA, CDR2 FQGNSA. V lost 4 bases, J lost 3 bases, and 3 bases stayed unmatched. CDR3 loop: CASSSRTSGYNEQFF. The CDR3 DNA reads TGTGCCAGCAGCTCTAGGACTAGCGGCTACAATGAGCAGTTCTTC.

The DNA for the CDR3 is TGCGCCAGCCGCGGATCTTCTGGTTGGAGAGTGGGCGAGCAGTACTTC. Translating it yields CASRGSSGWRVGEQYF. This chain links TRBV5-1 with TRBJ2-7; D remains ambiguous. V shed 7 bases and J shed 6 bases, with 26 bases lying between them. CDR1 SGHRS and CDR2 YFSETQ come from the germline V gene. CDR3 size: 16 residues.

The chain joins TRBV4-2 to TRBJ2-3; 9 nucleotides line up with TRBD2. V trimming: 1 base; J trimming: 10 bases; junction bases outside the gene matches: 12. This CDR3 has 16 amino acids. Germline V gene data show CDR1 as LGHNA and CDR2 as YNFKEQ. CDR3 residues: CASSQVGGGALLPQYF. CDR3 DNA sequence: TGTGCCAGCAGCCAAGTAGGCGGGGGGGCCCTTCTCCCGCAGTATTTT.

The chain couples TRBV9 to TRBJ2-5, with a possible D match to TRBD1 (5 bases). Trimming took off 2 bases at V and 1 base at J, with 12 bases between the two ends. The CDR3 runs 15 residues. Germline V gene sequence: CDR1 SGDLS, CDR2 YYNGEE. In DNA, the CDR3 is TGTGCCAGCAGCGTGTCCTCAGGGCTCCAAGAGACCCAGTACTTC. Protein product: CASSVSSGLQETQYF.

The gene calls are TRBV6-1 and TRBJ1-3, with a weak D call TRBD1 (6 bases). The CDR3 loop spans 15 amino acids. Trimming took 0 bases from V and 2 from J, leaving 8 bases between them. The V gene's germline CDR1 is MNHNS and CDR2 SASEGT. In DNA form, the CDR3 reads TGTGCCAGCAGTGAAGCGGGGGCCCCTGGAAACACCATATATTTT. Translated, it gives CASSEAGAPGNTIYF.

This rearrangement joins TRBV11-1 to TRBJ2-1, with TRBD2 identical over 8 bases. The CDR3 loop spans 15 amino acids. Germline-derived CDR1 and CDR2 are SGHAT and FQDESV (reference sequence). Unmatched junction bases numbered 10, after V lost 5 bases and J lost 7 bases. This CDR3 is CASSLISGGANEQFF. The CDR3 DNA is TGTGCCAGCAGCCTAATCTCCGGGGGGGCGAATGAGCAGTTCTTC.

This chain uses TRBV5-1 with TRBJ2-7; 8 bases fit TRBD1. Germline trimming cut 4 bases from V and 4 bases from J; bases unmatched to any gene: 10. This CDR3 comprises 15 residues. Germline assignment: CDR1 SGHRS and CDR2 YFSETQ. CDR3 sequence reads: CASSVGQGLVYEQYF. The CDR3 bases are TGCGCCAGCAGCGTTGGACAGGGTCTTGTGTACGAGCAGTACTTC.

The gene calls are TRBV6-5 and TRBJ1-1; a weak D match, TRBD1 (5 bases). V lost 2 bases to trimming and J lost 0 bases, with 10 bases between them. The CDR3 length is 15 residues. Germline assignment: CDR1 MNHEY and CDR2 SVGAGI. The CDR3 DNA reads TGTGCCAGCAGTTACCTGGGACTGTTGAACACTGAAGCTTTCTTT. Encoded protein: CASSYLGLLNTEAFF.

J is TRBJ1-5 and V is TRBV19, with 7 bases matching TRBD1. CDR1 and CDR2 from the germline V gene are LNHDA and SQIVND (reference sequence). The CDR3 loop spans 15 amino acids. V lost 1 base and J lost 6; bases outside the gene matches: 6. The CDR3 region is CASSIGSTGSQPQHF. The CDR3 nucleotides are TGTGCCAGTAGTATAGGTTCGACAGGGTCTCAGCCCCAGCATTTT.